Presented here are 17 T cell receptor beta chains from one specimen sequenced in a study of blood T cell repertoires in COVID-19. Sequencing used immunoSEQ multiplex PCR; TCRdb keeps in-frame clones, though not all of them. The data show about 200,000 clones, 70% to 90% seen once. Sequenced sample: PBMCs or T cells enriched from blood (not recorded which). The source of these receptors is a woman between 40 and 55 years old with acute COVID-19.

The chain combines TRBV25-1 with TRBJ1-1; D might be TRBD1 (6 bases). The CDR3 extends over 15 amino acids. V lost 5 bases and J 1 base, leaving 14 bases between the germline ends. Germline V gene data show CDR1 as MGHDK and CDR2 as SYGVNS. The CDR3 region is CASSLQGHENTEAFF. The CDR3, as DNA: TGTGCCAGCAGTCTACAGGGACACGAGAACACTGAAGCTTTCTTT.

The rearrangement joins TRBV5-8 to TRBJ1-2; perhaps TRBD1 as D (6 bases). Trimming cost V 4 bases and J 5 bases, with 15 bases left between them. Germline V gene lookup returns CDR1 SGHTS and CDR2 YDEGEE. The CDR3 runs to 14 residues. The CDR3 DNA reads TGTGCCAGCAGCGCCTACAGGGTTGGGTATGGCTACACCTTC. Translating gives CASSAYRVGYGYTF.

V usage is TRBV5-6 and J usage is TRBJ1-5; D might be TRBD1 (5 bases). The V gene lost 4 bases and the J gene lost 7 bases, with 27 bases spanning the gap. CDR1 and CDR2 from the germline V gene are SGHDT and YYEEEE. This CDR3 has 18 amino acids. CDR3 nucleotide sequence: TGTGCCAGCAGCAAACTAACCGACCCGACAGTCTTGGACCAGCCCCAGCATTTT. It codes for CASSKLTDPTVLDQPQHF. The full variable domain, rest sourced from reference TRBV5-6 and TRBJ1-5, is DAGVTQSPTHLIKTRGQQVTLRCSPKSGHDTVSWYQQALGQGPQFIFQYYEEEERQRGNFPDRFSGHQFPNYSSELNVNALLLGDSALYLCASSKLTDPTVLDQPQHFGDGTRLSIL.

This rearrangement joins TRBV29-1 to TRBJ2-3, with 7 bases aligning to TRBD1. This CDR3 is 13 amino acids long. Germline-derived CDR1 and CDR2 are SQVTM and ANQGSEA. V lost 5 bases, J lost 0 bases, and 2 bases stayed unmatched. The CDR3 loop is CSVLTGSTDTQYF. In DNA, the CDR3 is TGCAGCGTTTTGACAGGGAGCACAGATACGCAGTATTTT.

The chain employs TRBV6-6 and TRBJ1-5; no reliable D call. This CDR3 spans 15 amino acids. Germline lookup yields CDR1 MNHNY and CDR2 SVGAGI (reference sequence). V dropped 0 bases and J dropped 7 bases, with 13 bases sitting between them. As DNA, the CDR3 is TGTGCCAGCAGTTACTCGTTGCGGGAAGGACAGCCCCAGCATTTT. Amino acids: CASSYSLREGQPQHF.

CDR3 sequence (DNA): TGTGCCAGCAGTGGGGGGGCTTGGGAGCAGTACTTC. Protein product: CASSGGAWEQYF. The chain employs TRBV28 and TRBJ2-7, with a tentative D call TRBD2 (7 bases). Germline V CDR1 and CDR2: MDHEN, SYDVKM. Trimming pared 5 bases from V and 7 bases from J, leaving 12 bases between. The CDR3 has 12 amino acids.

V is TRBV18 and J is TRBJ1-1; D may be TRBD1 (5 bases). The CDR3 totals 14 residues. CDR1 is KGHSH and CDR2 is LQKENI in the germline V gene. V lost 3 bases and J lost 7, with 15 bases in between. The CDR3 coding sequence is TGTGCCAGCTCACCCTCTTCCGCGGGGGGTGAAGCTTTCTTT. This sequence encodes CASSPSSAGGEAFF. Drawing the rest from reference TRBV18 and TRBJ1-1, the complete variable domain is NAGVMQNPRHLVRRRGQEARLRCSPMKGHSHVYWYRQLPEEGLKFMVYLQKENIIDESGMPKERFSAEFPKEGPSILRIQQVVRGDSAAYFCASSPSSAGGEAFFGQGTRLTVV.

The chain couples TRBV7-9 to TRBJ1-5; D is uncertain. Germline V gene sequence: CDR1 SEHNR, CDR2 FQNEAQ (reference sequence). The length of the CDR3 is 15 residues. Trimming cost V 6 bases and J 6 bases, with 18 bases left between them. The chain's CDR3 is CASSPSSQVIQPQHF. The CDR3 bases are TGTGCCAGCAGTCCCTCGTCCCAGGTCATTCAGCCCCAGCATTTT.

The genes are TRBV19 and TRBJ1-5; possible D gene TRBD1, 5 bases. The V gene's germline CDR1 is LNHDA and CDR2 SQIVND (reference sequence). Trimming pared 3 bases from V and 6 bases from J, leaving 12 bases between. The CDR3 consists of 14 residues. The CDR3 DNA reads as TGTGCCAGTAGTATTCGGACAAGTAGTCAGCCCCAGCATTTT. This translates into CASSIRTSSQPQHF.

The chain employs TRBV7-2 and TRBJ1-3; D is undetermined. In germline, CDR1 is SGHTA, CDR2 FQGNSA. The length of the CDR3 is 15 residues. V lost 2 bases, J lost 4 bases, and 12 bases lay in between. CDR3 DNA: TGTGCCAGCAGCTTACGGTATAGAAGCGGAAACACCATATATTTT. The encoded protein is CASSLRYRSGNTIYF.

This rearrangement joins TRBV6-5 to TRBJ1-4; no firm D call. Trimming left V 0 bases short and J 4 bases short, with 12 bases between. CDR3 length: 16 amino acids. Germline-derived CDR1 and CDR2 are MNHEY and SVGAGI. The CDR3 loop reads CASSYSRGGFNEKLFF. The DNA of the CDR3 is TGTGCCAGCAGTTACTCGAGAGGAGGGTTTAATGAAAAACTGTTTTTT.

The rearrangement joins TRBV27 to TRBJ1-1, with TRBD1 identical over 9 bases. Trimming at V came to 4 bases and at J to 5 bases, leaving 5 bases not matched to a gene. The CDR3 covers 14 residues. Germline V gene lookup returns CDR1 MNHEY and CDR2 SMNVEV (reference sequence). The CDR3 is CASSYRGRGTEAFF. CDR3 DNA sequence: TGTGCCAGCAGTTACAGGGGGCGCGGGACTGAAGCTTTCTTT.

The genes are TRBV27 and TRBJ2-7, with D maybe TRBD2 (6 bases). V was clipped by 7 bases and J by 2 bases, with 15 bases between them. Germline loops: CDR1 MNHEY, CDR2 SMNVEV (reference sequence). The CDR3 spans 14 residues. The CDR3 DNA follows: TGTGCCAGCAATAGGATAGCGGATCCCTACGAGCAGTACTTC. Translated, it gives CASNRIADPYEQYF.

This sequence joins TRBV6-5 and TRBJ1-3; D is uncertain. This CDR3 has 11 residues. Germline loops: CDR1 MNHEY, CDR2 SVGAGI. The V end lost 10 bases, the J end lost 4 bases, and 8 bases lay between the germline ends. The CDR3 protein is CATSPGNTIYF. The CDR3 coding sequence is TGTGCCACCTCTCCGGGAAACACCATATATTTT.

The chain has TRBV30 and TRBJ1-1; 7 bases line up with TRBD1. The germline V gene has CDR1 GTSNPN and CDR2 SVGIG (reference sequence). The ends lost 4 bases at V and 5 bases at J; junction bases unmatched: 7. The CDR3 is 13 residues long. In nucleotides, the CDR3 is TGTGCCTGGACTTCAGGGGGAAGAACTGAAGCTTTCTTT. Its protein is CAWTSGGRTEAFF.

J is TRBJ2-2 and V is TRBV3-1 (or the pseudogene TRBV3-2), with TRBD2 matching 12 bases. This CDR3 is 19 amino acids long. V was pared by 0 bases and J by 7 bases, with 12 bases of the junction left unmatched. The germline V gene encodes CDR1 LGHDT and CDR2 YNNKEL (reference sequence). In nucleotides, the CDR3 is TGTGCCAGCAGCCAAGACGCTAGCGGGAGGGCCTTCCTAAGCGGGGAGCTGTTTTTT. It is translated as CASSQDASGRAFLSGELFF.

V usage is TRBV27 and J usage is TRBJ1-5; D perhaps matches TRBD1 (6 bases). V was clipped by 3 bases and J by 0 bases, with 12 bases between them. There are 16 residues in the CDR3. The germline CDR1 and CDR2 sequences are MNHEY and SMNVEV (reference sequence). The chain's CDR3 is CASSLSGQTSNQPQHF. The CDR3 DNA sequence: TGTGCCAGCAGTTTGTCCGGACAGACTAGCAATCAGCCCCAGCATTTT.